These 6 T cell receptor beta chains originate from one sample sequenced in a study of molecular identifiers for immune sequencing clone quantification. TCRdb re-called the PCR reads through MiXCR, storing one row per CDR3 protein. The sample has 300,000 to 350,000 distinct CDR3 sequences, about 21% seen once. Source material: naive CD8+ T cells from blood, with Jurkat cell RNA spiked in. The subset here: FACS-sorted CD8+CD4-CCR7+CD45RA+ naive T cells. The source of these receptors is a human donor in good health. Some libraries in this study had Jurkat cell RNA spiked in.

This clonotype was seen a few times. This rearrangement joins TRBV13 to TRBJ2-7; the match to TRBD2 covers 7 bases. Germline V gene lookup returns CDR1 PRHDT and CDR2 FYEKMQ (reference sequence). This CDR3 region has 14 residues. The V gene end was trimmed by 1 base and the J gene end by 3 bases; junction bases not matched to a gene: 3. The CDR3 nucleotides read TGTGCCAGCAGCTTAGCCGGGGAGGGCTACGAGCAGTACTTC. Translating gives CASSLAGEGYEQYF.

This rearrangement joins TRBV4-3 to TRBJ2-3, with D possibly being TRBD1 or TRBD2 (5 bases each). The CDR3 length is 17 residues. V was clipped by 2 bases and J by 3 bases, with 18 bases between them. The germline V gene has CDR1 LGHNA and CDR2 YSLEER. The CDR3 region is CASSQTGAGWLTDTQYF. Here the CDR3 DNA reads TGCGCCAGCAGCCAAACCGGGGCAGGGTGGTTGACAGATACGCAGTATTTT.

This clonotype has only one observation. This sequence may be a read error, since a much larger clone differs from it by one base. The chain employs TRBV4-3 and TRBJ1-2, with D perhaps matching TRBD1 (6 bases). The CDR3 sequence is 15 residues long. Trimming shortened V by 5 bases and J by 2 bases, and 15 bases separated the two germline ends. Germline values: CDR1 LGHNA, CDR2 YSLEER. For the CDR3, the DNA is TGCGCCAGCAGCAGGGGGGCCGTTTCGAACTATGGCTACACCTTC. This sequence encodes CASSRGAVSNYGYTF.

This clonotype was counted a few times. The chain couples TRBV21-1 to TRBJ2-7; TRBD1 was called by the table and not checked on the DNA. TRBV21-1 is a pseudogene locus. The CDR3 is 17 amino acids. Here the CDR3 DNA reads TGTGCCAGCAGCAAAGACCGGCGGGACAGGGCATCCTACGAGCAGTACTTC. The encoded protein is CASSKDRRDRASYEQYF.

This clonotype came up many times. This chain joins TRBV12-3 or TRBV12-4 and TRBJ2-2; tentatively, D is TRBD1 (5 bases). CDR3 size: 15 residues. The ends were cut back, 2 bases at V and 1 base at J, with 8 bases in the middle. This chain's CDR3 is CASSLRRENTGELFF. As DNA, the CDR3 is TGTGCCAGCAGTTTACGCAGGGAGAACACCGGGGAGCTGTTTTTT.

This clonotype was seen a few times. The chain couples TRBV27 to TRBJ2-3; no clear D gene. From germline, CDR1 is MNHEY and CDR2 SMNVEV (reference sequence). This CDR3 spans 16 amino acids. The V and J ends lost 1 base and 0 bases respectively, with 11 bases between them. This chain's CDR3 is CASSLLSPHSTDTQYF. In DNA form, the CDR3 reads TGTGCCAGCAGTTTATTGTCGCCTCATAGCACAGATACGCAGTATTTT.